What follows are 5 T cell receptor beta chains derived from one specimen sequenced in a study of blood T cell repertoires in COVID-19. Libraries were prepared by immunoSEQ multiplex PCR; TCRdb keeps only in-frame clonotypes and omits some of them. The sample carries 300,000 to 350,000 clones, 85% to 90% recorded once. Source material: peripheral blood. The receptors were gathered from a woman aged 35 to 49 with COVID-19, enrolled during active disease.

The chain links TRBV27 to TRBJ2-7; 8 bases are shared with TRBD1. The CDR3 contains 15 residues. The ends lost 5 bases at V and 3 bases at J; junction bases unmatched: 9. CDR1 is MNHEY and CDR2 is SMNVEV in the germline V gene (reference sequence). The CDR3 sequence: CASSPQDRVVYEQYF. CDR3 DNA: TGTGCCAGCAGTCCCCAGGACAGGGTTGTCTACGAGCAGTACTTC.

This sequence joins TRBV5-4 and TRBJ2-1, with 10 bases aligning to TRBD2. The CDR3 extends over 17 amino acids. Germline CDR1 and CDR2: SGHNT and YYREEE (reference sequence). The V and J ends lost 4 bases and 2 bases, in that order; junction bases with no gene match: 9. The CDR3 spells CASSVGSGLAAYNEQFF. DNA of the CDR3: TGTGCCAGCAGCGTCGGGTCAGGACTAGCGGCCTACAATGAGCAGTTCTTC. Filled out from reference TRBV5-4 and TRBJ2-1, the complete variable domain reads ETGVTQSPTHLIKTRGQQVTLRCSSQSGHNTVSWYQQALGQGPQFIFQYYREEENGRGNFPPRFSGLQFPNYSSELNVNALELDDSALYLCASSVGSGLAAYNEQFFGPGTRLTVL.

The V call is TRBV6-5, the J call TRBJ2-5, with a possible D match to TRBD2 (6 bases). V was clipped by 0 bases and J by 4 bases, with 12 bases between them. The CDR3 loop spans 15 amino acids. In germline, CDR1 is MNHEY, CDR2 SVGAGI. CDR3 sequence: CASSYSSMRGETQYF. The CDR3 region has the DNA TGTGCCAGCAGTTACTCGTCGATGCGGGGAGAGACCCAGTACTTC.

The rearrangement links TRBV3-1 (or the pseudogene TRBV3-2) to TRBJ2-7, with a weak D call TRBD1 (7 bases). The CDR3 has 17 amino acids. Germline V CDR1 and CDR2: LGHDT, YNNKEL (reference sequence). Trimming took off 0 bases at V and 4 bases at J, with 19 bases between the two ends. DNA of the CDR3: TGTGCCAGCAGCCAAGAAGGAGGGGGCTCCTACCAGTACGAGCAGTACTTC. Translation: CASSQEGGGSYQYEQYF.

The chain recombines TRBV28 with TRBJ1-1; a weak D match, TRBD1 (6 bases). Trimming pared 6 bases from V and 3 bases from J, leaving 11 bases between. CDR1 and CDR2 from the germline V gene are MDHEN and SYDVKM. This CDR3 region has 13 residues. CDR3 amino acids: CASSQGGDTEAFF. As DNA, the CDR3 is TGTGCCAGCAGCCAAGGGGGGGACACTGAAGCTTTCTTT.